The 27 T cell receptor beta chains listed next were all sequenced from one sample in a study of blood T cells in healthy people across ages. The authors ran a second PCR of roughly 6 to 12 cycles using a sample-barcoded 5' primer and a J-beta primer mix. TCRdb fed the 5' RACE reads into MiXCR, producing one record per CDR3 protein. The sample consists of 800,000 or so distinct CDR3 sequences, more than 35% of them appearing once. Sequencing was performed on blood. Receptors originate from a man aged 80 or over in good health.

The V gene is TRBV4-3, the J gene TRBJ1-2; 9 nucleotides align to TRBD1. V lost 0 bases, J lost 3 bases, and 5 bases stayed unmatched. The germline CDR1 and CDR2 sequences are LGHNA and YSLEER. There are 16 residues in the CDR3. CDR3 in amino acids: CASSQDGTGWDYGYTF. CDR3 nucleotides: TGCGCCAGCAGCCAAGACGGGACAGGGTGGGACTATGGCTACACCTTC.

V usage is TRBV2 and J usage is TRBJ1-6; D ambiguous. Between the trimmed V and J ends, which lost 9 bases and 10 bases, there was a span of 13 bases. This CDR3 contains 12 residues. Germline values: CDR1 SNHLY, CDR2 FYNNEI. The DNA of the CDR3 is TGTGCCAGAGCGGGTCTCGGGTCACCCCTCCACTTT. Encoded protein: CARAGLGSPLHF.

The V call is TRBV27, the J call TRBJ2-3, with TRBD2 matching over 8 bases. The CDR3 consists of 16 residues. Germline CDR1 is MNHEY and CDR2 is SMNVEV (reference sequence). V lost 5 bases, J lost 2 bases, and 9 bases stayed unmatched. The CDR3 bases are TGTGCCAGCAGTAAACTAGCGGCGACCCTCACAGATACGCAGTATTTT. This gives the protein CASSKLAATLTDTQYF.

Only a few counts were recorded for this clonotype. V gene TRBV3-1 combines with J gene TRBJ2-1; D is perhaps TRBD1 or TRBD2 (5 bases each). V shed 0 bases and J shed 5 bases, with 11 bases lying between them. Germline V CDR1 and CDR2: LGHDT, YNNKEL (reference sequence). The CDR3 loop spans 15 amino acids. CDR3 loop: CASSQDPSGHNEQFF. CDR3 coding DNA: TGTGCCAGCAGCCAAGATCCGTCGGGGCACAATGAGCAGTTCTTC.

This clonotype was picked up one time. CDR3 protein: CASNEPGLLEQYF. The DNA for the CDR3 is TGTGCCAGCAACGAGCCAGGCCTCCTCGAGCAGTACTTC. The gene calls are TRBV6-2 or TRBV6-3 and TRBJ2-7; D call uncertain. The CDR3 covers 13 residues. V was shortened by 7 bases and J by 6 bases, with 16 bases between the two germline ends. CDR1 and CDR2 from the germline V gene are MNHEY and SVGEGT.

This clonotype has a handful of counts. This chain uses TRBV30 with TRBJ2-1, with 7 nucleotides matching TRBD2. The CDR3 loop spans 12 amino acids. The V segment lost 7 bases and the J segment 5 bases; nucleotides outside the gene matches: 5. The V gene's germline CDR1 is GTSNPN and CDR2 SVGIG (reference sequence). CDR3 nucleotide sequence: TGTGCCTCAGGACTAGTTAACAATGAGCAGTTCTTC. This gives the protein CASGLVNNEQFF.

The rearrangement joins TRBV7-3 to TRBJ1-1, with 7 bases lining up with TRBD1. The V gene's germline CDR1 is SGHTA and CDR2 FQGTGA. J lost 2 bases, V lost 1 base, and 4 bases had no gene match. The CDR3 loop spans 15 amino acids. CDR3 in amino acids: CASSLRGGSNTEAFF. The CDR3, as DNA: TGTGCCAGCAGCTTAAGAGGGGGCTCTAACACTGAAGCTTTCTTT.

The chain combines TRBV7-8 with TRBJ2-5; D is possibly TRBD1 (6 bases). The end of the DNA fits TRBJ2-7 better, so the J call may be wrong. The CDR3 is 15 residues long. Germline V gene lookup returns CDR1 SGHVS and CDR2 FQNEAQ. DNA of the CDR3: TGTGCCAGCAGCTTGGTCAGGGGTCCTCTCTACGAGCAGTACTTC. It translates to CASSLVRGPLYEQYF.

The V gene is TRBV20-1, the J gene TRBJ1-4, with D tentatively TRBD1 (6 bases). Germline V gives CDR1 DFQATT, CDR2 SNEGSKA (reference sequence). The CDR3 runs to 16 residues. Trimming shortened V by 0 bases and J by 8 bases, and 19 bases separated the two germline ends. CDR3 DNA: TGCAGTGCTAGAGAAGCAGGGGTCTTCATTTCCGAAAAACTGTTTTTT. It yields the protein CSAREAGVFISEKLFF.

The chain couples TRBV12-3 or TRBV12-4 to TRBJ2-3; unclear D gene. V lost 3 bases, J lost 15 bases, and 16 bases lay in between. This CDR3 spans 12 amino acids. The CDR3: CASSLIADTEYF. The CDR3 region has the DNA TGTGCCAGCAGTTTGATAGCAGATACGGAATATTTT.

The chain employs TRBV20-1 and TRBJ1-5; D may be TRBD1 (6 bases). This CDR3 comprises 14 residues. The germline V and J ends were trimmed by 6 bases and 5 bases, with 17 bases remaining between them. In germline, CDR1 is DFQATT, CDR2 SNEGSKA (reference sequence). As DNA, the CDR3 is TGCAGTGCCCACCCCAACAGGGAGCATCAGCCCCAGCATTTT. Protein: CSAHPNREHQPQHF.

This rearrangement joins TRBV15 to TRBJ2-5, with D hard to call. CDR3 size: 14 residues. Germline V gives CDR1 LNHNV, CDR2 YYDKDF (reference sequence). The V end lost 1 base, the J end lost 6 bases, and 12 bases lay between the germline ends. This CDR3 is CATSRGNNVKTQYF. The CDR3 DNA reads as TGTGCCACCAGCAGAGGGAACAACGTTAAGACCCAGTACTTC.

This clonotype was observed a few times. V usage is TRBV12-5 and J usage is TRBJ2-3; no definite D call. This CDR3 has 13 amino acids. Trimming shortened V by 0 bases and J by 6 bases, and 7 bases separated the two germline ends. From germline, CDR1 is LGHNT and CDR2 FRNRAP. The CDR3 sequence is CASGLVVGDTQYF. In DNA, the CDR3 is TGTGCTAGTGGTTTGGTAGTAGGTGATACGCAGTATTTT.

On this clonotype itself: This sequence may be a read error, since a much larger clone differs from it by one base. The CDR3 region is CSARDFRDWYYNEQYF. The CDR3 coding sequence is TGCAGTGCTAGAGATTTCCGGGACTGGTACTACAATGAGCAGTACTTC. V usage is TRBV20-1 and J usage is TRBJ2-1, with D possibly being TRBD2 (6 bases). With the DNA end fitting TRBJ2-7 better, the J assignment may be wrong. The germline CDR1 and CDR2 sequences are DFQATT and SNEGSKA (reference sequence). This CDR3 contains 16 residues.

CDR3 residues: CSVAGDRRETQYF. Written as DNA, the CDR3 is TGCAGCGTCGCCGGGGACCGTAGAGAGACCCAGTACTTC. V gene TRBV29-1 combines with J gene TRBJ2-5, with D perhaps matching TRBD1 or TRBD2 (5 bases each). Per the germline V gene, CDR1 is SQVTM and CDR2 is ANQGSEA. The length of the CDR3 is 13 residues. Trimming took 6 bases from V and 4 from J, leaving 15 bases between them.

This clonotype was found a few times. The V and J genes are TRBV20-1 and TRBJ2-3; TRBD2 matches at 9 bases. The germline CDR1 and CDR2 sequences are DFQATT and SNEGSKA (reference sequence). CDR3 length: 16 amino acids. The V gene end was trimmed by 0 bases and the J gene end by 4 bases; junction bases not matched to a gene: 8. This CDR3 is CSARDPNSGRADTQYF. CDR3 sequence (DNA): TGCAGTGCTAGAGATCCGAATAGCGGGAGAGCAGATACGCAGTATTTT.

In nucleotides, the CDR3 is TGTGCCAGCAGCCAGGGACAGATCGATGAAAAACTGTTTTTT. It specifies CASSQGQIDEKLFF. The chain joins TRBV4-2 to TRBJ1-4, with 7 nucleotides matching TRBD1. The V and J ends lost 3 bases and 6 bases, in that order; junction bases with no gene match: 4. The CDR3 sequence is 14 residues long. Germline V gives CDR1 LGHNA, CDR2 YNFKEQ.

In DNA form, the CDR3 reads TGTGCCAGCAGCTTATGGGGGGACAATGAGCAGTTCTTC. Its protein is CASSLWGDNEQFF. The gene calls are TRBV11-1 and TRBJ2-1; weak D call: TRBD2 (6 bases). Per the germline V gene, CDR1 is SGHAT and CDR2 is FQDESV (reference sequence). V lost 2 bases and J 5 bases, leaving 7 bases between the germline ends. The CDR3 has 13 amino acids.

CDR3 sequence: CASSASGRVDTQYF. CDR3 DNA: TGCGCCAGCAGTGCTAGCGGGAGAGTAGATACGCAGTATTTT. The gene calls are TRBV10-2 and TRBJ2-3; the match to TRBD2 covers 10 bases. This CDR3 is built from 14 residues. V shed 4 bases, J shed 5 bases, and the junction held 3 bases outside the gene matches. Per the germline V gene, CDR1 is WSHSY and CDR2 is SAAADI.

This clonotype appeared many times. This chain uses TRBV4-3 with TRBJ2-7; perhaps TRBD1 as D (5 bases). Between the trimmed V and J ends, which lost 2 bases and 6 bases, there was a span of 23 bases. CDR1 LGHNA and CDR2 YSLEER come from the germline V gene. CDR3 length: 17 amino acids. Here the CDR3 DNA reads TGCGCCAGCAGCCAATTCCCGGCCTCGACAGCCACCATCGAGCAGTACTTC. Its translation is CASSQFPASTATIEQYF.

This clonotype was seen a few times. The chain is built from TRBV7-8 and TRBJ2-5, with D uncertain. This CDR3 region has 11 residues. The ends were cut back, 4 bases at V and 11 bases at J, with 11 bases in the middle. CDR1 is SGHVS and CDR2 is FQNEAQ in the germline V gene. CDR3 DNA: TGTGCCAGCAGCTCCACAATTGAGCAGTACTTC. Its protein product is CASSSTIEQYF. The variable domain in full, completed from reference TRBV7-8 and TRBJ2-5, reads GAGVSQSPRYKVAKRGQDVALRCDPISGHVSLFWYQQALGQGPEFLTYFQNEAQLDKSGLPSDRFFAERPEGSVSTLKIQRTQQEDSAVYLCASSSTIEQYFGPGTRLLVL.

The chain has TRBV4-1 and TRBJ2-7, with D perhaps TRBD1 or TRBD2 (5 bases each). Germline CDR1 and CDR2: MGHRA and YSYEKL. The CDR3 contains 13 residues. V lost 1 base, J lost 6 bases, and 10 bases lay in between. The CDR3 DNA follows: TGCGCCAGCAGCCAAGCTAGGGACGTCGAGCAGTACTTC. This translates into CASSQARDVEQYF.

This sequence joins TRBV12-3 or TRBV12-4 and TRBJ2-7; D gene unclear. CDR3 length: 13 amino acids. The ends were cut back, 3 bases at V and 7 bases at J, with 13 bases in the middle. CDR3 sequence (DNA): TGTGCCAGCAGTTTCCCCCCCCCGGGTGAGCAGTACTTC. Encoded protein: CASSFPPPGEQYF.

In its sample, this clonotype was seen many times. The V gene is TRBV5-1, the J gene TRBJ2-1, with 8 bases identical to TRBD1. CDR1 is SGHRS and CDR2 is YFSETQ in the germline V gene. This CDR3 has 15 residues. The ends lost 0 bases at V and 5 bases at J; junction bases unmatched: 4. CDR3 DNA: TGCGCCAGCAGCTTGGGGCAGGGGGCCCACAATGAGCAGTTCTTC. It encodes CASSLGQGAHNEQFF.

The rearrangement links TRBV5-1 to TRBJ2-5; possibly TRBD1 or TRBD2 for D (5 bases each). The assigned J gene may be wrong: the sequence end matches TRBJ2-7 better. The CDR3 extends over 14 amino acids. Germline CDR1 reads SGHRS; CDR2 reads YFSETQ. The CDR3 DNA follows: TGCGCCAGCAGCATAGGGACGAACTGGGACGAGCAGTACTTC. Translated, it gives CASSIGTNWDEQYF.

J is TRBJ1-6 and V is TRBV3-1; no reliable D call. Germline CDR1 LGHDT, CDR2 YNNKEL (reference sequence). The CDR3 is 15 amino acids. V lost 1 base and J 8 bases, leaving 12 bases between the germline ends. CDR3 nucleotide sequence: TGTGCCAGCAGCCAAGGGGCAGGAAGGGATTCACCCCTCCACTTT. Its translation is CASSQGAGRDSPLHF. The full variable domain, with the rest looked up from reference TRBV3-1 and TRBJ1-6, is DTAVSQTPKYLVTQMGNDKSIKCEQNLGHDTMYWYKQDSKKFLKIMFSYNNKELIINETVPNRFSPKSPDKAHLNLHINSLELGDSAVYFCASSQGAGRDSPLHFGNGTRLTVT.

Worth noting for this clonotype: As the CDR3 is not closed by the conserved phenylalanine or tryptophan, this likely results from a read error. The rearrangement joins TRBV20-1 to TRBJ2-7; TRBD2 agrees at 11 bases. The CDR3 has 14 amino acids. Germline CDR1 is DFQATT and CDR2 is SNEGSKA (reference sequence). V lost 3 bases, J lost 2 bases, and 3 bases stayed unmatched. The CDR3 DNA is TGCAGTGCTAGCATACTAGCGGGAGCCTACGAGCAGTACTCC. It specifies CSASILAGAYEQYS.